This note documents a single T cell receptor (beta chain) sequence. This sample was included in a study of blood T cell repertoires in COVID-19. Authors' analysis steps: The authors estimated nucleated cell counts from reference gene primer amplification. Assay used: immunoSEQ multiplex PCR; TCRdb lists only in-frame clones, some missing. The DNA was the basis for D and trimming; V, J and clone size are from that table. The sample has about 250,000 clones, around 86% seen once. Enrolled during active infection, Seattle patients were then followed longitudinally. CDR1 and CDR2 (germline): KGHSH, LQKENI. The CDR3 has 13 amino acids. V was shortened by 3 bases and J by 6 bases, with 6 bases between the two germline ends.

The specimen was peripheral blood. This receptor was identified in a woman older than 75 with COVID-19, enrolled during active disease. V usage is TRBV18 and J usage is TRBJ1-6; D call uncertain. The CDR3 is CASSPTSNSPLHF. The CDR3 DNA sequence: TGTGCCAGCTCACCGACTTCTAATTCACCCCTCCACTTT.